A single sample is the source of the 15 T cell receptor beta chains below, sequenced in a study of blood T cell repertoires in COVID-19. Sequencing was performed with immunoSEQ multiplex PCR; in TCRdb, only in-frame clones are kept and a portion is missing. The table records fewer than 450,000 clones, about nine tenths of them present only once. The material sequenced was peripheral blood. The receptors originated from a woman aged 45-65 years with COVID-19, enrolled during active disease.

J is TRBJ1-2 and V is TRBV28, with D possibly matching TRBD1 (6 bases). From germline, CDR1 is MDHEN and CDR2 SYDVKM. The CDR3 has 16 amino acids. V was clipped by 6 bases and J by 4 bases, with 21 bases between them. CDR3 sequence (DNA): TGTGCCAGCAGCAGCACGTTACAGGGCAGCGGCTATGGCTACACCTTC. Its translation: CASSSTLQGSGYGYTF.

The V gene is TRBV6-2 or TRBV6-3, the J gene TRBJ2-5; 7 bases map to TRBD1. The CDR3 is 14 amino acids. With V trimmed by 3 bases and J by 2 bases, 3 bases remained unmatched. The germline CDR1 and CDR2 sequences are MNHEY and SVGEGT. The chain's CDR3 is CASSYSRGQETQYF. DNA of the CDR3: TGTGCCAGCAGTTATAGCAGGGGGCAAGAGACCCAGTACTTC.

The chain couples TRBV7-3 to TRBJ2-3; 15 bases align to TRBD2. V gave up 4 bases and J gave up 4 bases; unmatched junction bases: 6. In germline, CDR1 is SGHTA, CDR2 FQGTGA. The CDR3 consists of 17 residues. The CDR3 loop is CASSSRTSGRAPDTQYF. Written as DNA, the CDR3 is TGTGCCAGCAGCTCAAGGACTAGCGGGAGGGCCCCAGATACGCAGTATTTT.

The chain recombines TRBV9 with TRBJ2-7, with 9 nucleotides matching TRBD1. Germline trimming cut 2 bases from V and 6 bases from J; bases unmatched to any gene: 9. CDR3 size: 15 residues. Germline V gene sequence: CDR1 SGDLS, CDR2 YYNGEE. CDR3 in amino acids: CASSVGQGVSGEQYF. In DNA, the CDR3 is TGTGCCAGCAGCGTGGGACAGGGAGTATCAGGCGAGCAGTACTTC. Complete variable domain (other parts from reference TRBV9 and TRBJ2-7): DSGVTQTPKHLITATGQRVTLRCSPRSGDLSVYWYQQSLDQGLQFLIQYYNGEERAKGNILERFSAQQFPDLHSELNLSSLELGDSALYFCASSVGQGVSGEQYFGPGTRLTVT.

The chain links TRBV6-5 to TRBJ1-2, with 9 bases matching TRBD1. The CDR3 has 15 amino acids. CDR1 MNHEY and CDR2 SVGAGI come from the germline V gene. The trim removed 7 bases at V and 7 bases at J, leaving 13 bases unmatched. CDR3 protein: CASIAPNRGQFGYTF. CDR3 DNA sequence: TGTGCCAGCATTGCTCCTAACAGGGGGCAATTTGGCTACACCTTC.

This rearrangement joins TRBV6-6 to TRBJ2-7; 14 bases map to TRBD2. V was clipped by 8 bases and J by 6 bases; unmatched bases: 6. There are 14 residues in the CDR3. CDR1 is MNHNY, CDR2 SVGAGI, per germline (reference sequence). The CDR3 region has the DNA TGTGCCAGCCAAGGACTAGCGGGAGGCTTCGAGCAGTACTTC. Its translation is CASQGLAGGFEQYF.

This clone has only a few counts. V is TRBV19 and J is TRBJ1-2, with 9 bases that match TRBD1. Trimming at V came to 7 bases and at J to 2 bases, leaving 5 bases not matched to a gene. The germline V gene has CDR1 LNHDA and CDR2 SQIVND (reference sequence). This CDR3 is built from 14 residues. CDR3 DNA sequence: TGTGCCAGTAATCACAGGGGGCAGAACTATGGCTACACCTTC. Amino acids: CASNHRGQNYGYTF.

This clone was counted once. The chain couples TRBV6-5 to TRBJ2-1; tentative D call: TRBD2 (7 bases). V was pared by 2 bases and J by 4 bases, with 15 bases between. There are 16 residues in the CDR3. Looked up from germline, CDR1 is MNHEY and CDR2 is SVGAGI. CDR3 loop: CASSYLRGGAYNEQFF. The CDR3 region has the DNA TGTGCCAGCAGTTACCTAAGGGGGGGCGCTTACAATGAGCAGTTCTTC.

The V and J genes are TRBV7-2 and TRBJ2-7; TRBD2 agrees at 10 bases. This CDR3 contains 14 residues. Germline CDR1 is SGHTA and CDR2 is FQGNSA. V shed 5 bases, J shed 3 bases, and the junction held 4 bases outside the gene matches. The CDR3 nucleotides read TGTGCCAGCAGCATTAGGACTAGCGGCTACGAGCAGTACTTC. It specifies CASSIRTSGYEQYF.

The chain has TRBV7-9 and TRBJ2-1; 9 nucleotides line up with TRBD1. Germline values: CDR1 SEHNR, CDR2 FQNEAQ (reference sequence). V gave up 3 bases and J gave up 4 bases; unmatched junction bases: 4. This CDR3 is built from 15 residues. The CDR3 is CASSLTGQGYNEQFF. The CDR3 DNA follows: TGTGCCAGCAGCTTGACGGGACAGGGTTACAATGAGCAGTTCTTC.

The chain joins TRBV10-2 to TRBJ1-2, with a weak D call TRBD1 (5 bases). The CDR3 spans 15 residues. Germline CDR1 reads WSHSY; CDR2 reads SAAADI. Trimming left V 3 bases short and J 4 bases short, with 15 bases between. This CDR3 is CASSETMGGPYGYTF. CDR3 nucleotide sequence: TGCGCCAGCAGTGAAACTATGGGGGGTCCCTATGGCTACACCTTC.

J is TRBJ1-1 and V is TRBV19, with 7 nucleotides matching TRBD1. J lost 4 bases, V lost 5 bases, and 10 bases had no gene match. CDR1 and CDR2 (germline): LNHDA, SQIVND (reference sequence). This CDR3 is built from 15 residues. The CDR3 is CASSAPDRVGTEAFF. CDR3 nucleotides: TGTGCCAGTAGTGCTCCCGACAGGGTGGGCACTGAAGCTTTCTTT.

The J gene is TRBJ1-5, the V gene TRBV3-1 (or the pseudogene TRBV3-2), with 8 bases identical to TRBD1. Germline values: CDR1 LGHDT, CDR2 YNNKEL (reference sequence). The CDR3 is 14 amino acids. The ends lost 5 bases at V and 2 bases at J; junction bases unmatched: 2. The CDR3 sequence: CASSDRGGNQPQHF. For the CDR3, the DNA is TGTGCCAGCAGCGACAGGGGAGGCAATCAGCCCCAGCATTTT.

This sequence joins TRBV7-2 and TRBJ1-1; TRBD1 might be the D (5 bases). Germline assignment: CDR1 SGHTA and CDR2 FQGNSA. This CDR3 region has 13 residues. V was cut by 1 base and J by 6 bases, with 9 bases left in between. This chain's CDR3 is CASSLERGAEAFF. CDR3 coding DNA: TGTGCCAGCAGCTTAGAAAGGGGCGCTGAAGCTTTCTTT.

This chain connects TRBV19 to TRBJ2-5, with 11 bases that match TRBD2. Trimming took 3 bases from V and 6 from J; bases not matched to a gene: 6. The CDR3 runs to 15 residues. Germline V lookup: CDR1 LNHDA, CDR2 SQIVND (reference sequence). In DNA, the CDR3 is TGTGCCAGTAGTATTCGCCTAGCGGGAGGTCAGACCCAGTACTTC. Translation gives CASSIRLAGGQTQYF.